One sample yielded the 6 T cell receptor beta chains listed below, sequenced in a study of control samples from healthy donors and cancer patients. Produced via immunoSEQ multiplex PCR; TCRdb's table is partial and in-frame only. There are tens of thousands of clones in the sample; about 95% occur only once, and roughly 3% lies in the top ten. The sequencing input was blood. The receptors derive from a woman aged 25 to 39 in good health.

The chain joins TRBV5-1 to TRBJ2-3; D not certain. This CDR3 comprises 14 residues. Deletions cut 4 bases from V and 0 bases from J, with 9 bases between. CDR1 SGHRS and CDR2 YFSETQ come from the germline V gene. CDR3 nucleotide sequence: TGCGCCAGCAGCGTGGACGGCAGCACAGATACGCAGTATTTT. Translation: CASSVDGSTDTQYF.

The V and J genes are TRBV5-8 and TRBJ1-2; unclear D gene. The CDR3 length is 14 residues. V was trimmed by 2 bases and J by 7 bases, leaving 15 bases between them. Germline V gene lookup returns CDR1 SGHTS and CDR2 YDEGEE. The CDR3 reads CASSLSEPRGGYTF. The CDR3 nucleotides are TGTGCCAGCAGCTTATCAGAGCCAAGAGGTGGCTACACCTTC.

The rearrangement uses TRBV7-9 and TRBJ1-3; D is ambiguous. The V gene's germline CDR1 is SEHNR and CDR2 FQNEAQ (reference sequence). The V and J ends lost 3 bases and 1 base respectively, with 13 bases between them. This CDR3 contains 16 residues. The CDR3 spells CASSFNGLGSGNTIYF. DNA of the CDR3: TGTGCCAGCAGCTTTAATGGGTTGGGGTCTGGAAACACCATATATTTT.

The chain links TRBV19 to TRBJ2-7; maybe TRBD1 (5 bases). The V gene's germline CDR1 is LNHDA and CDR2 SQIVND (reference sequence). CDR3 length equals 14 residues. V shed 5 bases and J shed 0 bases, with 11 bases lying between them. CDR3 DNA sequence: TGTGCCAGTAGTCCCCAGGGCAGCTCCTACGAGCAGTACTTC. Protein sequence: CASSPQGSSYEQYF.

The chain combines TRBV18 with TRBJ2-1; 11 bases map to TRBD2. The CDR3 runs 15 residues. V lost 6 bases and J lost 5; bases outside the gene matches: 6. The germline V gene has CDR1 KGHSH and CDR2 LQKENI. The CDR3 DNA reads TGTGCCAGCTCGTCTAGCGGGGGGTTCAACAATGAGCAGTTCTTC. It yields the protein CASSSSGGFNNEQFF.

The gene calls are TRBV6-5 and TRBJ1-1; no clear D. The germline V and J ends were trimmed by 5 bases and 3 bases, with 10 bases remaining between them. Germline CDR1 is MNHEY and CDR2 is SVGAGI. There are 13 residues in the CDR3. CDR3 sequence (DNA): TGTGCCAGCAGTCTTAACGGCGACACTGAAGCTTTCTTT. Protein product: CASSLNGDTEAFF.